This T cell receptor (beta chain) is from a study of cytomegalovirus exposure and HLA in healthy donors. Study in general: Among the roughly 400 genotyped donors, 81% were placed in the Caucasian-associated ancestry cluster.

Germline V gene data show CDR1 as SQVTM and CDR2 as ANQGSEA. The CDR3 loop spans 14 amino acids. Trimming removed 4 bases at V and 0 bases at J, with 10 bases between. General observations from the study: Later on, an analysis showed TCR association rates differing by HLA locus, with DRB1 the most and HLA-C the fewest.

Donors showed nominal health when sampled, although they likely had unrecorded immune exposures. Remarks on this clone: Antigen: not known.

60 Vbeta and 13 Jbeta primers were used in PCR. Assay used: immunoSEQ multiplex PCR; TCRdb lists only in-frame clones, some missing. The repertoire includes tens of thousands of clones, approximately 78% of them detected once, and 6.5% to 8.5% sits in the top ten. The clonotype originates from a man in his late teens or twenties in good health and CMV-seropositive. J is TRBJ1-3 and V is TRBV29-1, with D uncertain. The sample consisted of PBMCs. In nucleotides, the CDR3 is TGCAGCGTTGTTGTACCTACCTCTGGAAACACCATATATTTT. Protein: CSVVVPTSGNTIYF. Together with reference TRBV29-1 and TRBJ1-3, the CDR3 gives the full variable domain: SAVISQKPSRDICQRGTSLTIQCQVDSQVTMMFWYRQQPGQSLTLIATANQGSEATYESGFVIDKFPISRPNLTFSTLTVSNMSPEDSSIYLCSVVVPTSGNTIYFGEGSWLTVV.